This T cell receptor (beta chain) was sequenced during a study of blood T cell repertoires in COVID-19 (dated by TCRdb to the early 2020s). Study-level background: The collaborator samples originated in the United States, Italy and Spain and spanned the acute and convalescent phases of COVID-19. The material from the prospective study consisted of cDNA or gDNA derived from T cells, B-cell-depleted T cells, or PBMCs. Deeply sampled blood TCRbeta repertoires from subjects exposed to, actively infected with, or recovered from COVID-19 were included in the dataset. A freely available public database, intended as a resource for researchers studying the immune response to SARS-CoV-2, is where the repertoires were released. The samples were drawn from two sources: the first 160 participants of the ongoing ImmuneRACE study, and 1,200 or so subjects contributed by 6 global collaborators. A de-identified subject ID, COVID-19 status, age in years and sex were almost always included in the sample metadata. Where HLA class I and class II types were available, the types were taken from metadata supplied by the sample provider, not from assay-based typing.

Turning to this clone: Its antigen remains unidentified. The sample holds no much larger clone one base away, and base qualities are not on file.

Results the study describes overall, beyond this receptor: How much clinical and demographic metadata was included differed by source and by participant, and the metadata was provided uncurated.

At one collaborating source in Seattle, patients were enrolled during active infection and were followed longitudinally through the course of disease. The collaborating institutions used their own protocols to collect whole blood in K2EDTA tubes. For TCRbeta analysis, collaborator samples were shipped as frozen whole blood, as isolated PBMCs, or as DNA extracted from either sample type. TCRbeta CDR3 regions were amplified from genomic DNA by means of the immunoSEQ Assay, a bias-controlled multiplex PCR. The original methods were these. Nucleated cell counts per sample were estimated from amplification of reference gene primers within the assay. To quantify the absolute abundance of each unique TCRbeta CDR3 rearrangement, sequence reads were collapsed and filtered. Productive Simpson clonality was computed per sample as the square root of Simpson's diversity index over productive rearrangements. TCRdb took over this immuneACCESS table, retaining in-frame rearrangements with V and J assigned. Such tables are incomplete; in checked studies, under half of the missing clones stem from an unresolved V gene, and the remainder is unexplained. Clone size and the V and J calls come from that table; the DNA yielded D and trimming. For this sample there are some 180,000 clones; 80% to 90% appear just once. Roughly an eighth of the sample belongs to the ten largest clones.

CDR1 and CDR2 were assigned from the germline V gene (reference sequence) as LNHDA and SQIVND. The CDR3 measures 15 amino acids from cysteine to phenylalanine. This entry keeps only the CDR3 DNA: 45 bases, framed from base 1. Trimming removed 5 bases from V and 2 bases from J; the gene matches leave 7 bases unexplained. The receptor chain draws on TRBV19 and TRBJ2-7, and 9 junctional nucleotides match TRBD1. The TCR was taken from a woman of 80 years or more with COVID-19, enrolled during active disease. The sequencing input was peripheral blood. The nucleotide sequence is given as TGTGCCAGTAGTGCCTCCGGGACAGGGACCTACGAGCAGTACTTC. Its coded protein is CASSASGTGTYEQYF. The full variable domain, with segments outside the CDR3 supplied by the reference TRBV19 and TRBJ2-7 proteins, appears as DGGITQSPKYLFRKEGQNVTLSCEQNLNHDAMYWYRQDPGQGLRLIYYSQIVNDFQKGDIAEGYSVSREKKESFPLTVTSAQKNPTAFYLCASSASGTGTYEQYFGPGTRLTVT.